What follows are 29 T cell receptor beta chains derived from one specimen sequenced in a study of blood T cell repertoires in COVID-19. Sequencing used immunoSEQ multiplex PCR; TCRdb keeps in-frame clones, though not all of them. There are approximately 300,000 clones in the sample; about 90% occur only once, and 6% to 8% lies in the top ten. Sequencing was done on a sample of peripheral blood. Receptors originate from a woman aged 45 to 65 with COVID-19, enrolled during active disease.

This chain connects TRBV2 to TRBJ2-6; a possible D gene is TRBD1 (6 bases). Germline V gene data show CDR1 as SNHLY and CDR2 as FYNNEI. Trimming removed 6 bases from V and 0 bases from J, with 15 bases in between. The CDR3 runs 17 residues. CDR3 sequence: CASRGASISSGANVLTF. CDR3 coding DNA: TGTGCCAGCAGGGGGGCCTCAATAAGCTCTGGGGCCAACGTCCTGACTTTC.

The J gene is TRBJ2-5, the V gene TRBV11-3; no definite D call. Germline CDR1 reads SGHNT; CDR2 reads YENEEA. Trimming removed 5 bases from V and 5 bases from J, with 12 bases in between. This CDR3 contains 13 residues. The CDR3 here is CASSPATAETQYF. CDR3 in DNA: TGTGCCAGCAGCCCCGCCACCGCGGAGACCCAGTACTTC.

The chain has TRBV9 and TRBJ1-3; TRBD1 agrees at 7 bases. With V trimmed by 3 bases and J by 4 bases, 16 bases remained unmatched. Germline V gives CDR1 SGDLS, CDR2 YYNGEE. The CDR3 is 18 amino acids. The CDR3 DNA reads TGTGCCAGCAGCGCCATAGGGGGCTTGAGTGTGATGGGAAACACCATATATTTT. Translated: CASSAIGGLSVMGNTIYF.

This chain uses TRBV6-5 with TRBJ1-2; D is unclear. The CDR3 has 12 residues. The ends were cut back, 6 bases at V and 1 base at J, with 6 bases in the middle. Germline V gene data show CDR1 as MNHEY and CDR2 as SVGAGI. The CDR3 DNA reads TGTGCCAGCAGGCCCAGTAACTATGGCTACACCTTC. Amino acids: CASRPSNYGYTF.

The chain has TRBV7-9 and TRBJ1-1; 10 nucleotides align to TRBD1. CDR3 length: 15 amino acids. Looked up from germline, CDR1 is SEHNR and CDR2 is FQNEAQ (reference sequence). The trim removed 6 bases at V and 0 bases at J, leaving 4 bases unmatched. The CDR3 nucleotides are TGTGCCAGCAGTCAGGGACAGGGGATGAACACTGAAGCTTTCTTT. Residues: CASSQGQGMNTEAFF.

The chain employs TRBV12-5 and TRBJ2-7, with a possible D match to TRBD1 (6 bases). The CDR3 runs 13 residues. In germline, CDR1 is LGHNT, CDR2 FRNRAP. V lost 5 bases and J 2 bases, leaving 10 bases between the germline ends. CDR3 residues: CASGRGQAYEQYF. As DNA, the CDR3 is TGTGCTAGTGGTCGGGGACAAGCCTACGAGCAGTACTTC.

The chain carries TRBV4-1 and TRBJ2-5; 11 positions match TRBD2. Trimming at V came to 4 bases and at J to 5 bases, leaving 12 bases not matched to a gene. Looked up from germline, CDR1 is MGHRA and CDR2 is YSYEKL. CDR3 length equals 17 residues. CDR3 in DNA: TGCGCCAGCAGCCCCTTACTAGCGGGAGATCAGGGGGAGACCCAGTACTTC. It encodes CASSPLLAGDQGETQYF.

The J gene is TRBJ1-6, the V gene TRBV12-3 or TRBV12-4; no clear D. This CDR3 has 13 amino acids. V lost 6 bases, J lost 9 bases, and 12 bases lay in between. The CDR3, as DNA: TGTGCCAGCAGCCAACAGCTTCCTTCACCCCTCCACTTT. Its protein product is CASSQQLPSPLHF.

The genes are TRBV5-4 and TRBJ2-2; TRBD2 matches 9 bases. The germline CDR1 and CDR2 sequences are SGHNT and YYREEE (reference sequence). This CDR3 is built from 17 residues. V shed 2 bases, J shed 4 bases, and the junction held 9 bases outside the gene matches. The CDR3 here is CASSFEGLAGLTGELFF. The CDR3 DNA sequence: TGTGCCAGCAGCTTTGAAGGGCTAGCGGGACTCACCGGGGAGCTGTTTTTT.

The V call is TRBV9, the J call TRBJ2-1; 7 bases are a match to TRBD1. CDR1 SGDLS and CDR2 YYNGEE come from the germline V gene. V gave up 3 bases and J gave up 4 bases; unmatched junction bases: 7. The CDR3 sequence is 15 residues long. CDR3 coding DNA: TGTGCCAGCAGCGGCCGGGACAGTCAATACAATGAGCAGTTCTTC. This translates into CASSGRDSQYNEQFF.

This chain links TRBV10-3 with TRBJ1-3, with D possibly being TRBD1 (6 bases). V was pared by 0 bases and J by 8 bases, with 14 bases between. Per germline, CDR1 ENHRY and CDR2 SYGVKD. This CDR3 comprises 15 residues. The CDR3 sequence is CAISESAGDGYTIYF. Written as DNA, the CDR3 is TGTGCCATCAGTGAGTCGGCAGGGGATGGCTACACCATATATTTT.

The rearrangement links TRBV5-4 to TRBJ2-5, with 7 positions matching TRBD1. Losses at the gene ends were 0 bases for V and 3 bases for J; bases not matched to a gene: 5. Looked up from germline, CDR1 is SGHNT and CDR2 is YYREEE (reference sequence). CDR3 length: 15 amino acids. The CDR3 sequence is CASSLDGQVKETQYF. The CDR3 coding sequence is TGTGCCAGCAGCTTGGACGGACAGGTCAAAGAGACCCAGTACTTC.

This clone was picked up a small number of times. V and J are TRBV3-1 (or the pseudogene TRBV3-2) and TRBJ2-6, with D possibly matching TRBD1 (6 bases). Looked up from germline, CDR1 is LGHDT and CDR2 is YNNKEL (reference sequence). With 3 bases removed from V and 2 bases from J, the gap between germline ends came to 8 bases. The CDR3 runs 15 residues. This chain's CDR3 is CASSQRGTGANVLTF. CDR3 sequence (DNA): TGTGCCAGCAGCCAGAGGGGGACTGGGGCCAACGTCCTGACTTTC.

CDR3 loop: CASSLGRGTVNYNSPLHF. In nucleotides, the CDR3 is TGTGCCAGCAGCTTAGGGAGGGGGACAGTCAATTATAATTCACCCCTCCACTTT. The chain links TRBV7-9 to TRBJ1-6; 7 bases map to TRBD1. This CDR3 region has 18 residues. Germline V lookup: CDR1 SEHNR, CDR2 FQNEAQ (reference sequence). V dropped 1 base and J dropped 4; count of bases not matched to a gene: 10.

This sequence joins TRBV18 and TRBJ2-7; no definite D call. V lost 3 bases to trimming and J lost 0 bases, with 6 bases between them. Germline-derived CDR1 and CDR2 are KGHSH and LQKENI. The CDR3 extends over 13 amino acids. The DNA of the CDR3 is TGTGCCAGCTCACCCGCGAGCTCCTACGAGCAGTACTTC. This encodes CASSPASSYEQYF.

This chain uses TRBV10-3 with TRBJ1-5; 8 bases agree with TRBD1. V gave up 4 bases and J gave up 0 bases; unmatched junction bases: 5. This CDR3 is 16 amino acids long. Germline CDR1 and CDR2: ENHRY and SYGVKD. The CDR3 is CAISGQGTYSNQPQHF. CDR3 nucleotides: TGTGCCATCAGTGGACAGGGGACCTATAGCAATCAGCCCCAGCATTTT.

The rearrangement links TRBV5-1 to TRBJ2-7; 8 bases agree with TRBD1. V gave up 4 bases and J gave up 3 bases; unmatched junction bases: 9. Per germline, CDR1 SGHRS and CDR2 YFSETQ. CDR3 length equals 15 residues. CDR3 DNA: TGCGCCAGCAGCCGACAGGGGATAAAAAACTACGAGCAGTACTTC. Translated: CASSRQGIKNYEQYF.

The J gene is TRBJ1-2, the V gene TRBV5-1, with no clear D. The germline V and J ends were trimmed by 0 bases and 0 bases, with 3 bases remaining between them. This CDR3 region has 13 residues. Germline V lookup: CDR1 SGHRS, CDR2 YFSETQ. The CDR3, as DNA: TGCGCCAGCAGCTTGGTAGCTAACTATGGCTACACCTTC. It is translated as CASSLVANYGYTF. The full variable domain, with the rest looked up from reference TRBV5-1 and TRBJ1-2, is KAGVTQTPRYLIKTRGQQVTLSCSPISGHRSVSWYQQTPGQGLQFLFEYFSETQRNKGNFPGRFSGRQFSNSRSEMNVSTLELGDSALYLCASSLVANYGYTFGSGTRLTVV.

The CDR3 coding sequence is TGTGCCAGTAGTCCTCTGGGAACTAGCGGCTACTACGAGCAGTACTTC. This gives the protein CASSPLGTSGYYEQYF. The chain joins TRBV19 to TRBJ2-7, with TRBD2 identical over 8 bases. The CDR3 is 16 amino acids. The V gene's germline CDR1 is LNHDA and CDR2 SQIVND (reference sequence). J gave up 3 bases and V 5 bases, and 12 bases lay outside the gene matches.

The rearrangement links TRBV29-1 to TRBJ2-1; 12 bases agree with TRBD2. J gave up 1 base and V 4 bases, and 2 bases lay outside the gene matches. Germline CDR1 is SQVTM and CDR2 is ANQGSEA. The CDR3 consists of 15 residues. In nucleotides, the CDR3 is TGCAGCGTTGGAGGGACTAGCGGGTCCTACAATGAGCAGTTCTTC. Amino acid sequence: CSVGGTSGSYNEQFF.

This rearrangement joins TRBV7-9 to TRBJ2-7, with D unresolved. CDR1 and CDR2 (germline): SEHNR, FQNEAQ (reference sequence). Trimming took 4 bases from V and 0 from J, leaving 4 bases between them. The CDR3 sequence is 12 residues long. CDR3 coding DNA: TGTGCCAGCAGCTCATCCTCCTACGAGCAGTACTTC. This codes for CASSSSSYEQYF.

This chain joins TRBV29-1 and TRBJ1-5; D gene uncertain. The CDR3 runs to 14 residues. The germline V gene encodes CDR1 SQVTM and CDR2 ANQGSEA. With 7 bases removed from V and 1 base from J, the gap between germline ends came to 14 bases. CDR3 nucleotides: TGCAGCGCTCGTGGGCCCGGAAGCAATCAGCCCCAGCATTTT. Residues: CSARGPGSNQPQHF.

The gene calls are TRBV7-5 and TRBJ1-1; the table gives TRBD1 as D, unverified against the DNA. TRBV7-5 is a listed pseudogene. CDR3 size: 14 residues. The CDR3 region has the DNA TGTGTCAGTATCCTCCGGACAGTGAACACTGAAGCTTTCTTT. Its protein product is CVSILRTVNTEAFF.

This rearrangement joins TRBV7-3 to TRBJ2-5; weak D call: TRBD1 (5 bases). The CDR3 runs to 15 residues. Trimming removed 0 bases at V and 2 bases at J, with 10 bases between. CDR1 and CDR2 (germline): SGHTA, FQGTGA. The CDR3 reads CASSLTGRKQETQYF. Written as DNA, the CDR3 is TGTGCCAGCAGCTTAACGGGGCGGAAACAAGAGACCCAGTACTTC.

V and J are TRBV12-5 and TRBJ2-3; 7 bases are a match to TRBD1. Germline lookup yields CDR1 LGHNT and CDR2 FRNRAP. Losses at the gene ends were 1 base for V and 2 bases for J; bases not matched to a gene: 9. The CDR3 extends over 17 amino acids. The CDR3 DNA reads as TGTGCTAGTGGTTTGGGAATTACAGGGGCGCCCACAGATACGCAGTATTTT. This codes for CASGLGITGAPTDTQYF.

The genes are TRBV19 and TRBJ1-5; no firm D call. Germline lookup yields CDR1 LNHDA and CDR2 SQIVND (reference sequence). V lost 0 bases to trimming and J lost 0 bases, with 3 bases between them. The CDR3 contains 14 residues. CDR3 residues: CASSIDGSNQPQHF. CDR3 sequence (DNA): TGTGCCAGTAGTATAGACGGTAGCAATCAGCCCCAGCATTTT.

Written as DNA, the CDR3 is TGTGCCAGCAGCTTGGCGCAGGGGGCGGGTAATGGCTACACCTTC. Translation gives CASSLAQGAGNGYTF. The J gene is TRBJ1-2, the V gene TRBV5-8; 8 bases agree with TRBD1. Germline V gives CDR1 SGHTS, CDR2 YDEGEE. V lost 0 bases, J lost 6 bases, and 7 bases stayed unmatched. This CDR3 has 15 amino acids.

The rearrangement uses TRBV5-4 and TRBJ2-1; 11 nucleotides align to TRBD2. V dropped 3 bases and J dropped 0; count of bases not matched to a gene: 11. Per the germline V gene, CDR1 is SGHNT and CDR2 is YYREEE (reference sequence). This CDR3 has 19 amino acids. The CDR3 reads CASSSDRLAGFSSYNEQFF. DNA for the CDR3: TGTGCCAGCAGCTCGGACAGACTAGCGGGGTTTAGCTCCTACAATGAGCAGTTCTTC.

This chain joins TRBV6-1 and TRBJ2-4; 7 bases line up with TRBD1. J gave up 3 bases and V 4 bases, and 9 bases lay outside the gene matches. CDR3 length: 16 amino acids. Germline V gene sequence: CDR1 MNHNS, CDR2 SASEGT. The CDR3 DNA sequence: TGTGCCAGCAGTGTTCCGACAGGGTATGGCAAAAACATTCAGTACTTC. Its translation is CASSVPTGYGKNIQYF.